Listed below are T cell receptor beta chains from one sample, sequenced in a study of blood T cell repertoires in COVID-19. TCRdb's copy holds only in-frame clones and misses some; the assay was immunoSEQ multiplex PCR. The sample yields fewer than 85,000 clones, roughly 91% seen once. Sequenced input: peripheral blood. These receptors were obtained from a woman aged 45-59 years in a cohort sampled during active COVID-19. The CDR3 runs from the conserved cysteine through the conserved F or W. The order of the fields is V gene, clone size, D gene, J gene, CDR3 DNA, CDR3 protein. The D gene is left open where the match is weak. Rows may omit the clone size; those that give it use once, few, many or a size class.

>TRBV9|NA|TRBD1|TRBJ2-2
TGTGCCAGCAGCGCCTTAGGGGACAGGGAAAGCTTGAACACCGGGGAGCTGTTTTTT
CASSALGDRESLNTGELFF
>TRBV13|once|TRBD1|TRBJ2-7
TGTGCCAGCAGCTTCTCCACCCGACTGGACAGGGACGAGCAGTACTTC
CASSFSTRLDRDEQYF
>TRBV30|NA|NA|TRBJ2-5
TGTGCCTGGAGTGTATCCAGAGAGACCCAGTACTTC
CAWSVSRETQYF
>TRBV7-6|once|TRBD2|TRBJ2-1
TGTGCCAGCAGCCCCCAAAATCCTAGCGGGAGGGCCGTAGGCAATGAGCAGTTCTTC
CASSPQNPSGRAVGNEQFF
>TRBV16|few|NA|TRBJ1-5
TGTGCCAGCAGCCAATCTGGGCAGGCCAATCAGCCCCAGCATTTT
CASSQSGQANQPQHF
>TRBV28|once|NA|TRBJ1-3
TGTGCCAGCAGTTTCCCAGCTAGCTCTGGAAACACCATATATTTT
CASSFPASSGNTIYF
>TRBV5-1|NA|NA|TRBJ1-4
TGCGCCAGCAGCTTGCAGGTGGCTGAAAAACTGTTTTTT
CASSLQVAEKLFF
>TRBV7-9|NA|NA|TRBJ2-3
TGTGCCAGCAGCTCCACTGAAGAGAGGGGGACGCAGTATTTT
CASSSTEERGTQYF
>TRBV11-3|NA|TRBD1|TRBJ2-1
TGTGCCAGCAGCCCTGGACAGGGAGAGCAGTTCTTC
CASSPGQGEQFF
>TRBV5-6|once|TRBD2|TRBJ2-3
TGTGCCAGCAGCTGGGGGACTACAACTAGCACAGATACGCAGTATTTT
CASSWGTTTSTDTQYF
>TRBV30|NA|NA|TRBJ2-7
TGTGCCTGGAGTCCCCGGGGAGACCCCCCTTACGAGCAGTACTTC
CAWSPRGDPPYEQYF
>TRBV18|NA|NA|TRBJ1-4
TGTGCCAGCTCACCCGACAGGCGCAATGAAAAACTGTTTTTT
CASSPDRRNEKLFF
>TRBV28|NA|NA|TRBJ1-2
TGTGCCAGCAGTTTAGGGGGGGGATTTAACTATGGCTACACCTTC
CASSLGGGFNYGYTF
>TRBV9|NA|TRBD2|TRBJ2-1
TGTGCCAGCAGCGAGGGGACTAGCGAGTACAATGAGCAGTTCTTC
CASSEGTSEYNEQFF
>TRBV19|NA|TRBD1|TRBJ1-1
TGTGCCAGTAGTATAACAGGGGGCTTGAACACTGAAGCTTTCTTT
CASSITGGLNTEAFF
>TRBV18|once|NA|TRBJ2-2
TGTGCCAGCTCACCACCAAGCGCGAACACCGGGGAGCTGTTTTTT
CASSPPSANTGELFF
>TRBV29-1|NA|NA|TRBJ1-4
TGCAGCGTTAGGACAGATGAAAAACTGTTTTTT
CSVRTDEKLFF
>TRBV24-1|NA|NA|TRBJ2-1
TGTGCCACCAGTGATCGAAAGACTGCTACTAATGAGCAGTTCTTC
CATSDRKTATNEQFF
>TRBV28|NA|TRBD1|TRBJ1-5
TGTGCCAGCAGGGACGACAGGGGGCAAAAACAGCCCCAGCATTTT
CASRDDRGQKQPQHF
>TRBV5-1|NA|TRBD2|TRBJ2-7
TGCGCCAGCAGCTTGATTAGTAGCGGGAGCGAAGGCTACGAGCAGTACTTC
CASSLISSGSEGYEQYF
>TRBV11-2|NA|TRBD2|TRBJ2-3
TGTGCCAGCAGCCCGGGACTAGCGGGAGTTGATACGCAGTATTTT
CASSPGLAGVDTQYF
>TRBV3-1/TRBV3-2|NA|NA|TRBJ1-1
TGTGCCAGCAGCCCTACCCAGGGGAACACTGAAGCTTTCTTT
CASSPTQGNTEAFF
>TRBV25-1|once|NA|TRBJ2-5
TGTGCCAGCAGCCAAGTCGAGGGAGAGACCCAGTACTTC
CASSQVEGETQYF
>TRBV6-1|NA|NA|TRBJ2-3
TGTGCCAGCAGTGATAATCCAGATACGCAGTATTTT
CASSDNPDTQYF
>TRBV4-1|NA|NA|TRBJ1-1
TGCGCCAGCAGCCAAGATTCTGGGGCCGCCCAGAACACTGAAGCTTTCTTT
CASSQDSGAAQNTEAFF
>TRBV5-1|NA|NA|TRBJ1-1
TGCGCCAGCAGCTTGGAACAGGGCAACGCTGAAGCTTTCTTT
CASSLEQGNAEAFF
>TRBV3-1/TRBV3-2|once|TRBD1|TRBJ2-1
TGTGCCAGCAGCCAATATGGACAGGGGATAAATGAGCAGTTCTTC
CASSQYGQGINEQFF